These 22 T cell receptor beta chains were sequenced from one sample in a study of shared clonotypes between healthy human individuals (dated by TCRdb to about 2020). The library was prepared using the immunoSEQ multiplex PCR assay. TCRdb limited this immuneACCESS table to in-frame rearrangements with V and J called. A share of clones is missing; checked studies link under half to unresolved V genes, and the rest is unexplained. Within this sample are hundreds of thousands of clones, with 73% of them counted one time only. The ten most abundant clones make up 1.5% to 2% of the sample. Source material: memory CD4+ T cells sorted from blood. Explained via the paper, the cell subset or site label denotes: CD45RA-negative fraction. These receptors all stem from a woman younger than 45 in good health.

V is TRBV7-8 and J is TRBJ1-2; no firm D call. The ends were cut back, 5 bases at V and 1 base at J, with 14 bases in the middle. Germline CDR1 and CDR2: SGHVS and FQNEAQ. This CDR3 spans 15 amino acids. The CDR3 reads CASSPDRLNNYGYTF. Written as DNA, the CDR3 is TGTGCCAGCAGCCCGGACCGCCTTAATAACTATGGCTACACCTTC.

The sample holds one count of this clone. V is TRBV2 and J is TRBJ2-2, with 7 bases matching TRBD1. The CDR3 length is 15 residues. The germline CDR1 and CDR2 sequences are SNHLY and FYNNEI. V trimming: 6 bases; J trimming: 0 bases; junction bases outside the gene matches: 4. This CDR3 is CASSLDRANTGELFF. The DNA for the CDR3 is TGTGCCAGCAGCCTTGACAGGGCGAACACCGGGGAGCTGTTTTTT.

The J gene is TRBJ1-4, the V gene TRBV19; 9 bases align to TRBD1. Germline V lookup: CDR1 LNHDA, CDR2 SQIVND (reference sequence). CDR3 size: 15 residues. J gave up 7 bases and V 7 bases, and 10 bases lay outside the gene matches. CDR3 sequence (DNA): TGTGCCAGTAAAACGATGGGACAGGGTGCTGAAAAACTGTTTTTT. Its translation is CASKTMGQGAEKLFF.

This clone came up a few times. CDR3 sequence reads: CASSRTSGRGTYNEQFF. The CDR3 DNA reads TGTGCCAGCAGCCGGACTAGCGGGAGGGGGACCTACAATGAGCAGTTCTTC. V gene TRBV14 combines with J gene TRBJ2-1; TRBD2 aligns across 15 bases. The length of the CDR3 is 17 residues. Trimming took 4 bases from V and 2 from J; bases not matched to a gene: 3. CDR1 and CDR2 from the germline V gene are SGHDN and FVKESK.

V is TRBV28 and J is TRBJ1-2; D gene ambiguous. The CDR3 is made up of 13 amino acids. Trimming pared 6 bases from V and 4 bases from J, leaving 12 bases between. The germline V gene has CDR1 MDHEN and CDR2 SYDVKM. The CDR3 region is CASSEPKVYGYTF. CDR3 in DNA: TGTGCCAGCAGCGAACCCAAAGTCTATGGCTACACCTTC.

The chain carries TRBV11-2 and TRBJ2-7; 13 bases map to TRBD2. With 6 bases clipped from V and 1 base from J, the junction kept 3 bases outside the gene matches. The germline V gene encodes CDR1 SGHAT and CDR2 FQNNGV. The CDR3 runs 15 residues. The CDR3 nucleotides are TGTGCCAGCAGAATGGGACTAGCGGGGTCCTACGAGCAGTACTTC. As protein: CASRMGLAGSYEQYF.

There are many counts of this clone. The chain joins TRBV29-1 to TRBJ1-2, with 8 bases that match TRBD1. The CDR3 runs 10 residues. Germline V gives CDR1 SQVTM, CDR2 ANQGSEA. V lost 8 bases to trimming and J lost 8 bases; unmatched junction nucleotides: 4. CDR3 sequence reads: CSTGQGGYTF. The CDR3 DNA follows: TGCAGCACTGGACAGGGCGGCTACACCTTC.

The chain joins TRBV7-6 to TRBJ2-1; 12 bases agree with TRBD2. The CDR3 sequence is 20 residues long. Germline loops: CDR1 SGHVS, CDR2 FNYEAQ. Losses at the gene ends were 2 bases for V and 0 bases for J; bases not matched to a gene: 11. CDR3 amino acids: CASSLLGRTSGDDSYNEQFF. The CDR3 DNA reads TGTGCCAGCAGCTTATTAGGGCGGACTAGCGGGGATGACTCCTACAATGAGCAGTTCTTC. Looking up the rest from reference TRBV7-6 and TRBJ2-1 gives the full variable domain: GAGVSQSPRYKVTKRGQDVALRCDPISGHVSLYWYRQALGQGPEFLTYFNYEAQQDKSGLPNDRFSAERPEGSISTLTIQRTEQRDSAMYRCASSLLGRTSGDDSYNEQFFGPGTRLTVL.

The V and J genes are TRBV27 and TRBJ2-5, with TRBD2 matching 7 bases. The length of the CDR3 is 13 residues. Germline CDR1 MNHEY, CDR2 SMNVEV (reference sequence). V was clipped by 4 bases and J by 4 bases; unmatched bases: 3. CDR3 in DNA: TGTGCCAGCAGTTATGGACTAGGAGAGACCCAGTACTTC. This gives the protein CASSYGLGETQYF.

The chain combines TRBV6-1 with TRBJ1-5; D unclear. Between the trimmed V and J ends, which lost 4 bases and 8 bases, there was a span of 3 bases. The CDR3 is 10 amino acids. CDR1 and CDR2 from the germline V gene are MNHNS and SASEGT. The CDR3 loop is CASSAKPQHF. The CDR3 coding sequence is TGTGCCAGCAGTGCCAAGCCCCAGCATTTT.

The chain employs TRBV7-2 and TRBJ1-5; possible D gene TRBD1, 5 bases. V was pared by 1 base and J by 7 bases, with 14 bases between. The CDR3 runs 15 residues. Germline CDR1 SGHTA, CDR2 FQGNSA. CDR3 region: CASSLVGSEGQPQHF. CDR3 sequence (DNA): TGTGCCAGCAGCTTAGTTGGGTCGGAGGGGCAGCCCCAGCATTTT.

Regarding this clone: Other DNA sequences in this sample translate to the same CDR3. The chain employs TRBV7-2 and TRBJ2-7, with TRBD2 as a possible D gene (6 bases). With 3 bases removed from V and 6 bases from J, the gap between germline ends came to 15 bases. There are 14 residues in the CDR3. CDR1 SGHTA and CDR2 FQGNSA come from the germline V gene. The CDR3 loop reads CASSFQREPGEQYF. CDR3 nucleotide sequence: TGTGCCAGCAGCTTTCAACGGGAGCCTGGCGAGCAGTACTTC.

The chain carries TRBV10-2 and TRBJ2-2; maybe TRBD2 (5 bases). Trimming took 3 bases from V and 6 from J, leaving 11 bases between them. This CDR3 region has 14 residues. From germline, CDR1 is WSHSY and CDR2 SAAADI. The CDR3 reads CASSDTDSAGELFF. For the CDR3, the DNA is TGCGCCAGCAGTGATACGGACTCGGCCGGGGAGCTGTTTTTT.

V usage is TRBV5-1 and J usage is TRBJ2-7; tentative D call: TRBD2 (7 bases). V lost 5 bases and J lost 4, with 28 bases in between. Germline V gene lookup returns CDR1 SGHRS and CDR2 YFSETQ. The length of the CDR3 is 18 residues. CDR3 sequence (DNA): TGCGCCAGCAGTCCCGTCCTATTAGGGGGGGAGGGCGGATACGAGCAGTACTTC. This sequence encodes CASSPVLLGGEGGYEQYF.

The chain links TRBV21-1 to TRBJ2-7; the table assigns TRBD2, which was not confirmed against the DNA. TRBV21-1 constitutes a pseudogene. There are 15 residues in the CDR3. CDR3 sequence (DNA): TGTGCCAGCAGCGCTACAGAGGGCCTCTCCTACGAGCAGTACTTC. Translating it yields CASSATEGLSYEQYF.

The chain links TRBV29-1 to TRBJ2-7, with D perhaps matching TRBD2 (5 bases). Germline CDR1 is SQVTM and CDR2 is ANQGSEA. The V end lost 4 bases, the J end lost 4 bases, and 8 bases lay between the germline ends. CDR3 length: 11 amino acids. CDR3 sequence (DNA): TGCAGCGTTGGGACTTTGTACGAGCAGTACTTC. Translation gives CSVGTLYEQYF.

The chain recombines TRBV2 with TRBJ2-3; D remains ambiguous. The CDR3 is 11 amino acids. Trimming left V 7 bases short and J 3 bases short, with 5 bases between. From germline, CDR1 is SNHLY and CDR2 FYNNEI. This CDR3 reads CASTTTDTQYF. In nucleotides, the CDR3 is TGTGCCAGCACTACTACAGATACGCAGTATTTT.

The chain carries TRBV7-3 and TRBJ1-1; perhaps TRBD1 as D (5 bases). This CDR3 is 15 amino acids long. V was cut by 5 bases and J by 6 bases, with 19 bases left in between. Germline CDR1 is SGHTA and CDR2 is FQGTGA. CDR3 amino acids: CASSPGGGERSEAFF. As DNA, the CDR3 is TGTGCCAGCAGCCCTGGGGGAGGGGAAAGATCTGAAGCTTTCTTT.

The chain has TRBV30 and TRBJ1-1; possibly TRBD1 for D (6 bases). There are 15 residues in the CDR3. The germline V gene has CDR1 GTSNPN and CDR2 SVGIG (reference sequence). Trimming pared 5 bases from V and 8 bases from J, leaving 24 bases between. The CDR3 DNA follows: TGTGCCTGGGAAGAGGCTGATGCAGGGGTCGTGGAAGCTTTCTTT. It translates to CAWEEADAGVVEAFF.

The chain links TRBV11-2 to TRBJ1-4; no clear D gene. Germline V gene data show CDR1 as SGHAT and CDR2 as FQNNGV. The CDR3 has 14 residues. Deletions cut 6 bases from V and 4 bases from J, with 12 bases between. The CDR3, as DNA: TGTGCCAGCAGTCCGTCGAGCCGTAATGAAAAACTGTTTTTT. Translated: CASSPSSRNEKLFF.

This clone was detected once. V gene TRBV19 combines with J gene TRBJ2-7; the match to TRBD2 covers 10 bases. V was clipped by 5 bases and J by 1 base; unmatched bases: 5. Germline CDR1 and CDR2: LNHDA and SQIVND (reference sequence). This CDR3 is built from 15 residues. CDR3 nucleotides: TGTGCCAGTAGTGCCCAGCGGGAGGGGTCCTACGAGCAGTACTTC. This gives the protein CASSAQREGSYEQYF. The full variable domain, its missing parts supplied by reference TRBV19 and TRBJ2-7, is DGGITQSPKYLFRKEGQNVTLSCEQNLNHDAMYWYRQDPGQGLRLIYYSQIVNDFQKGDIAEGYSVSREKKESFPLTVTSAQKNPTAFYLCASSAQREGSYEQYFGPGTRLTVT.

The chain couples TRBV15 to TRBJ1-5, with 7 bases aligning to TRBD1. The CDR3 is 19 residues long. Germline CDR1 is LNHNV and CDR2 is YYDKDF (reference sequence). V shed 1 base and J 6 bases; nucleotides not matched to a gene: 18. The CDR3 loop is CATSRVGILGTESGQPQHF. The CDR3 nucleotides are TGTGCCACCAGCAGAGTGGGCATATTGGGGACAGAATCGGGTCAGCCCCAGCATTTT.